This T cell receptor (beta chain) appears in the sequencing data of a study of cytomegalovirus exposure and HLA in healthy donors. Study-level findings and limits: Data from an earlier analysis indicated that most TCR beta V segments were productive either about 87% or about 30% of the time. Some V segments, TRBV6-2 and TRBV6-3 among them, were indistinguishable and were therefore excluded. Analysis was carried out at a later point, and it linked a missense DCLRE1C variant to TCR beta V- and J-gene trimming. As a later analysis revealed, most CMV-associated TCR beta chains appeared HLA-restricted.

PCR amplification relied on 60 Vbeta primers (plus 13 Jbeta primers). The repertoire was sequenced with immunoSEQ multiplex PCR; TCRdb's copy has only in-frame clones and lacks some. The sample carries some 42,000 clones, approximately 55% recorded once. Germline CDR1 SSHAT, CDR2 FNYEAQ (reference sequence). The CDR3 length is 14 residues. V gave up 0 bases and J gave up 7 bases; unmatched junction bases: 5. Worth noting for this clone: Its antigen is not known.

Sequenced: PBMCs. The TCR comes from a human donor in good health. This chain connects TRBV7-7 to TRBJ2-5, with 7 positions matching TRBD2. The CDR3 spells CASSLAGEGVTQYF. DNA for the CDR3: TGTGCCAGCAGCTTAGCGGGGGAGGGAGTGACCCAGTACTTC. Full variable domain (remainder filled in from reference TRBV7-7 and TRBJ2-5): GAGVSQSPRYKVTKRGQDVTLRCDPISSHATLYWYQQALGQGPEFLTYFNYEAQPDKSGLPSDRFSAERPEGSISTLTIQRTEQRDSAMYRCASSLAGEGVTQYFGPGTRLLVL.